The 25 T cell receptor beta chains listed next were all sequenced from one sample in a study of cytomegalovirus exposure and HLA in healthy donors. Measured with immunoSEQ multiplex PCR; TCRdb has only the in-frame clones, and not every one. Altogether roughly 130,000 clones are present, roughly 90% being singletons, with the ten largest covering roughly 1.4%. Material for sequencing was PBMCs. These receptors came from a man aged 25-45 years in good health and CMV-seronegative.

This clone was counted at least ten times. CDR3 in amino acids: CASSTGTSGYNEQFF. The CDR3, as DNA: TGTGCCAGCAGTACCGGGACTAGCGGATACAATGAGCAGTTCTTC. The chain carries TRBV6-4 and TRBJ2-1; 11 nucleotides align to TRBD2. The CDR3 runs 15 residues. Trimming cost V 5 bases and J 4 bases; bases outside gene matches: 4. Germline CDR1 is MRHNA and CDR2 is SNTAGT.

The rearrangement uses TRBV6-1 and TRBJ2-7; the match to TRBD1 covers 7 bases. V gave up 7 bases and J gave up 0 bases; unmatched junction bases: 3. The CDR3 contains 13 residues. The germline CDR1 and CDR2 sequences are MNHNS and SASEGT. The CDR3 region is CASTRDSSYEQYF. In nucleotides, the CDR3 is TGTGCCAGCACCCGGGACAGCTCCTACGAGCAGTACTTC.

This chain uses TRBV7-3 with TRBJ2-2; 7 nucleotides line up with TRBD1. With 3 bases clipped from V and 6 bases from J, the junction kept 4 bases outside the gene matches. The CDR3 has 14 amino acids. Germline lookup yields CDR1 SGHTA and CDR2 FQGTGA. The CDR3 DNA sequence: TGTGCCAGCAGCTTCCACAGGGGTGCCGGGGAGCTGTTTTTT. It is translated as CASSFHRGAGELFF.

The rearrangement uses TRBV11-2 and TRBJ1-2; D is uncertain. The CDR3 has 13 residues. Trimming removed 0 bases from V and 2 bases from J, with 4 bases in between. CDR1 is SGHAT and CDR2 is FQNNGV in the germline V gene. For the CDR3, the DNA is TGTGCCAGCAGCTTAGATTTAAACTATGGCTACACCTTC. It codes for CASSLDLNYGYTF.

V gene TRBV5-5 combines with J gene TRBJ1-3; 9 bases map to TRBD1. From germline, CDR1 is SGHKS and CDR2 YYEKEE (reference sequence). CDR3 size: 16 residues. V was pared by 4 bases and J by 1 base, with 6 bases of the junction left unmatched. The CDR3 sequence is CASSTDGQGSGNTIYF. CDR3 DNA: TGTGCCAGCAGCACCGACGGACAGGGGTCTGGAAACACCATATATTTT.

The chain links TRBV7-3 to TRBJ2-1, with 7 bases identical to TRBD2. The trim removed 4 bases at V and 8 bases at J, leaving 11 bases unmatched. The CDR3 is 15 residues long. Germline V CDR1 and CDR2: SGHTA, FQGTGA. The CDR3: CASSSGTTVPYEQFF. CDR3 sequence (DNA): TGTGCCAGCAGCTCCGGGACTACAGTACCTTATGAGCAGTTCTTC.

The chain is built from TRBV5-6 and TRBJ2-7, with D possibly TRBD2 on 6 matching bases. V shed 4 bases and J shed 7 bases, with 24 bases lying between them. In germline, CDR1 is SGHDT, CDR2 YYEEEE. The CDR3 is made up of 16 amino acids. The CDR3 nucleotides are TGTGCCAGCAGCCAATCATCTCGGGGGAGCGGGCGGGAGCAGTACTTC. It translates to CASSQSSRGSGREQYF.

CDR3 in DNA: TGTGCCAGCAGCTTGCCCCTTGGGGGGACAGGGCCCTACGAGCAGTACTTC. Protein sequence: CASSLPLGGTGPYEQYF. The chain links TRBV5-4 to TRBJ2-7; 9 positions agree with TRBD1. This CDR3 comprises 17 residues. Germline V gene lookup returns CDR1 SGHNT and CDR2 YYREEE (reference sequence). The V segment lost 1 base and the J segment 2 bases; nucleotides outside the gene matches: 10.

The CDR3 coding sequence is TGCGCCAGCAGCCAAGAGGGCCAGCAGTCCACCATATATTTT. Translated, it gives CASSQEGQQSTIYF. V gene TRBV4-1 combines with J gene TRBJ1-3, with D unclear. V lost 0 bases, J lost 9 bases, and 12 bases lay in between. There are 14 residues in the CDR3. CDR1 is MGHRA, CDR2 YSYEKL, per germline.

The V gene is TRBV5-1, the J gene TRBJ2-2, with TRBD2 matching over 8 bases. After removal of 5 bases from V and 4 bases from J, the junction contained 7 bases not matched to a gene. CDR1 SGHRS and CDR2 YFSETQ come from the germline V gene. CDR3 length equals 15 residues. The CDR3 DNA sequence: TGCGCCAGCAGTTGGGGGGGACTAGGCACCGGGGAGCTGTTTTTT. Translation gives CASSWGGLGTGELFF.

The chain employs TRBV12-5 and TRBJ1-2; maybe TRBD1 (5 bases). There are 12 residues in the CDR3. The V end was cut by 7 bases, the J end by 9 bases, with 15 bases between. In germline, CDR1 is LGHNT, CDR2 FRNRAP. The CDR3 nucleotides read TGTGCTAGTGATTGGCCCCAGGGTAGCTACACCTTC. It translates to CASDWPQGSYTF.

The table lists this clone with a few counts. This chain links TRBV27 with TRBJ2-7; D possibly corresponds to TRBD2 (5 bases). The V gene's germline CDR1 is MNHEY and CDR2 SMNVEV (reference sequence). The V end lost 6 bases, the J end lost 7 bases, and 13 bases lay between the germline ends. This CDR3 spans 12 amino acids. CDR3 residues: CASRSGFGEQYF. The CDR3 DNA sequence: TGTGCCAGCAGGTCGGGGTTCGGGGAGCAGTACTTC.

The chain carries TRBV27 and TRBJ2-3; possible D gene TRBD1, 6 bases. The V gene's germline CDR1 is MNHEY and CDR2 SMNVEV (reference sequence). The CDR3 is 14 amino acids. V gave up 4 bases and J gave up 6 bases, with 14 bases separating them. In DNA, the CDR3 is TGTGCCAGCAGTTACCAGGACAGTTCCGATACGCAGTATTTT. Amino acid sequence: CASSYQDSSDTQYF.

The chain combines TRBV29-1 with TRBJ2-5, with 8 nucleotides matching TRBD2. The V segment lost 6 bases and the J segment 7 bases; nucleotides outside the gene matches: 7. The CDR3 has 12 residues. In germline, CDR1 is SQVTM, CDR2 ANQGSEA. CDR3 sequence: CSVGLGGGTQYF. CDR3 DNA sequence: TGCAGCGTGGGACTAGGAGGGGGGACCCAGTACTTC.

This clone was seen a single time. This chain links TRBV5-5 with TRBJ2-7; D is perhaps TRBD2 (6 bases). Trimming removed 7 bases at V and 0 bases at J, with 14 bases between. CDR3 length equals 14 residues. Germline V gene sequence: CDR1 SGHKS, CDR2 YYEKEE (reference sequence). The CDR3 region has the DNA TGTGCCAGCTTGAGGGACTCCTTCTCCTACGAGCAGTACTTC. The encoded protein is CASLRDSFSYEQYF.

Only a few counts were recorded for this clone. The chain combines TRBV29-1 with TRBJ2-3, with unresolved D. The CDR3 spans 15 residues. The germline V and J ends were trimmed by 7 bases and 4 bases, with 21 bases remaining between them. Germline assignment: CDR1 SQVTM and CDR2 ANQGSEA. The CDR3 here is CSALRLIKPADTQYF. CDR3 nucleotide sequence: TGCAGCGCTTTACGACTCATTAAGCCCGCAGATACGCAGTATTTT.

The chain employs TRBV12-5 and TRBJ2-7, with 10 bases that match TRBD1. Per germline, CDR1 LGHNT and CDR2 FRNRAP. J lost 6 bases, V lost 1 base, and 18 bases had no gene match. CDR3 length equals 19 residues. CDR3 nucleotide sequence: TGTGCTAGTGGTTTGGGACTCGGACAGGGGGTTCTTTCTCTGGGCGAGCAGTACTTC. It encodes CASGLGLGQGVLSLGEQYF.

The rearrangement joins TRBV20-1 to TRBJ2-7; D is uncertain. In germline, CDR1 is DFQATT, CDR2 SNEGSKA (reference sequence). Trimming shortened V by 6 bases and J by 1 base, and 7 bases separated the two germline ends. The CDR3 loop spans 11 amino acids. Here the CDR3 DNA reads TGCAGTGCCCAACATTCCTACGAGCAGTACTTC. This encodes CSAQHSYEQYF.

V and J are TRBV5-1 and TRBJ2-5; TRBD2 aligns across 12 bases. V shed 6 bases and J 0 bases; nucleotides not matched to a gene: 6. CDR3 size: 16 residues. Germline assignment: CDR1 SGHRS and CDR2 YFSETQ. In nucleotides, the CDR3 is TGCGCCAGCACCCCAGGGACTAGCGGGTACCAAGAGACCCAGTACTTC. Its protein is CASTPGTSGYQETQYF.

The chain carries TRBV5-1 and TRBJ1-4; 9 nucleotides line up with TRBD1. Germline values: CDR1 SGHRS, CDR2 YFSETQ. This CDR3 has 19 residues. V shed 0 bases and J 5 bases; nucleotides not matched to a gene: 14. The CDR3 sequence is CASSLGLGDRAARNEKLFF. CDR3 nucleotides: TGCGCCAGCAGCTTGGGTTTAGGGGACAGGGCCGCAAGAAATGAAAAACTGTTTTTT.

The DNA for the CDR3 is TGTGCCAGCTCACAAAGAGGCGGGGGGCAAGCTGAAGCTTTCTTT. Protein sequence: CASSQRGGGQAEAFF. The V gene is TRBV18, the J gene TRBJ1-1; maybe TRBD1 (6 bases). Germline CDR1 reads KGHSH; CDR2 reads LQKENI. The CDR3 extends over 15 amino acids. The germline V and J ends were trimmed by 4 bases and 6 bases, with 18 bases remaining between them. The full variable domain, rest sourced from reference TRBV18 and TRBJ1-1, is NAGVMQNPRHLVRRRGQEARLRCSPMKGHSHVYWYRQLPEEGLKFMVYLQKENIIDESGMPKERFSAEFPKEGPSILRIQQVVRGDSAAYFCASSQRGGGQAEAFFGQGTRLTVV.

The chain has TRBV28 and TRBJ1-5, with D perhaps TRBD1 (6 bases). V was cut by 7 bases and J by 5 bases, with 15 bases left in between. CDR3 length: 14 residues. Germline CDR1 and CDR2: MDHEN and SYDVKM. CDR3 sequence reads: CASTPSGEDQPQHF. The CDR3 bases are TGTGCCAGCACCCCCTCAGGGGAAGATCAGCCCCAGCATTTT.

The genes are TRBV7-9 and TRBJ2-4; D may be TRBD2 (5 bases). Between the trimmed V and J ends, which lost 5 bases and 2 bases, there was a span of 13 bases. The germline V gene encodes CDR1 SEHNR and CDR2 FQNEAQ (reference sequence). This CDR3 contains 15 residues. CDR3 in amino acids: CASSETGIPKNIQYF. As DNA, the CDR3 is TGTGCCAGCAGCGAAACCGGGATTCCCAAAAACATTCAGTACTTC.

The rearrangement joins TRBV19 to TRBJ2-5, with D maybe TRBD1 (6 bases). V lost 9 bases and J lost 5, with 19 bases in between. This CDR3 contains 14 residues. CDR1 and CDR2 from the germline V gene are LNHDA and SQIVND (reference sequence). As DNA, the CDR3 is TGTGCCAGCACCCCACGCCGGGACACCGAGACCCAGTACTTC. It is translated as CASTPRRDTETQYF.

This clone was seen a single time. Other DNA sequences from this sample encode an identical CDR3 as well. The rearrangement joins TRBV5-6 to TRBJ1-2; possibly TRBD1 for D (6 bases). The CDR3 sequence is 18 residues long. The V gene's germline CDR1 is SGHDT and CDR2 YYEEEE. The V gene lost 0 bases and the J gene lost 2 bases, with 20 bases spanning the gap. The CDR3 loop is CASSLAGQGILANYGYTF. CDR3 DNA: TGTGCCAGCAGCTTGGCCGGGCAGGGGATACTCGCAAACTATGGCTACACCTTC.